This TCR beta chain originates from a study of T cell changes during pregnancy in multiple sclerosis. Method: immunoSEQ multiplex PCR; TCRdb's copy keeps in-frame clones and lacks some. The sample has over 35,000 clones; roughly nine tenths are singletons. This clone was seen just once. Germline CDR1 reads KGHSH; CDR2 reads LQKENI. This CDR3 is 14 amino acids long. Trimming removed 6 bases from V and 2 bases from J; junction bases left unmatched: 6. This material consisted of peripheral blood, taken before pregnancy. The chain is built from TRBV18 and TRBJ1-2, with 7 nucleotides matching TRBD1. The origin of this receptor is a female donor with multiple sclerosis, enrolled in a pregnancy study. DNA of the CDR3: TGTGCCAGCTCTGAGGGACAGACAAACTATGGCTACACCTTC. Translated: CASSEGQTNYGYTF.